The following is a T cell receptor (beta chain) sequence with its context. The antigen remains undetermined. The assay was immunoSEQ multiplex PCR, and TCRdb's table has in-frame clones only and misses some. The sample records about 9,000 clones, about 86% being singletons. In every patient, relapse followed autologous stem cell transplantation, while exposure to brentuximab vedotin differed. Negative selection with magnetic separation was used to purify CD4+ T cells from thawed PBMCs. The data belong to a study of PD-1 blockade in classical Hodgkin lymphoma. The study's findings and limits: At baseline, newly diagnosed patients reportedly showed less TCR diversity than healthy donors. By C4D1, CD4+ diversity increased significantly, especially in complete responders.

After removal of 6 bases from V and 5 bases from J, the junction contained 6 bases not matched to a gene. Per germline, CDR1 ENHRY and CDR2 SYGVKD. CDR3 size: 14 residues. This chain uses TRBV10-3 with TRBJ2-7, with 11 bases aligning to TRBD1. The sequencing here drew on CD4+ T cells from blood, taken at baseline. This TCR derives from a human donor with classical Hodgkin lymphoma. The CDR3 is CAIRGDRGIHEQYF. The CDR3 region has the DNA TGTGCCATCAGGGGGGACAGGGGGATTCACGAGCAGTACTTC.